This TCR beta chain was captured in a study of blood T cell repertoires in COVID-19. Study-wide context: PBMCs, B-cell-depleted T cells, or T cells were the source of the cDNA or gDNA that made up the material.

Per the original methods: Amplification with reference gene primers provided the estimates of nucleated cell counts. Data came from immunoSEQ multiplex PCR; TCRdb stores just in-frame clones and leaves some out. Clone size and V and J calls were adopted from that table, with D and trimming inferred from the DNA. The sample lists around 30,000 clones, roughly 87% occurring once. In germline, CDR1 is MGHRA, CDR2 YSYEKL. Trimming pared 4 bases from V and 8 bases from J, leaving 18 bases between. This CDR3 is 16 amino acids long. This TCR derives from a human donor in a cohort sampled during active COVID-19. The donor label of this sample is uncertain. J is TRBJ1-6 and V is TRBV4-1; no clear D. Sample: peripheral blood. For the CDR3, the DNA is TGCGCCAGCAGCCTACAAGAATCCAGGAAAGATTCACCCCTCCACTTT. This codes for CASSLQESRKDSPLHF.